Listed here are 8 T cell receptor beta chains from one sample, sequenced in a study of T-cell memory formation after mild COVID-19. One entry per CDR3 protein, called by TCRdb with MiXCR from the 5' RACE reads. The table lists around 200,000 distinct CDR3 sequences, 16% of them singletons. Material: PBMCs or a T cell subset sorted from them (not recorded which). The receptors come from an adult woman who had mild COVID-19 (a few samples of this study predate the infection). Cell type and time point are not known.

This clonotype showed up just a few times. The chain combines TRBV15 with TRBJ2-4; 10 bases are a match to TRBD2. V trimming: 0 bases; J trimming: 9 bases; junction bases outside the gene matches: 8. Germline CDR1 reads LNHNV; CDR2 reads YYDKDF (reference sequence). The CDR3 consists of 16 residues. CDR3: CATSRDPGTSASIQYF. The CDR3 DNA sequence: TGTGCCACCAGCAGAGACCCCGGGACTAGCGCGAGCATTCAGTACTTC.

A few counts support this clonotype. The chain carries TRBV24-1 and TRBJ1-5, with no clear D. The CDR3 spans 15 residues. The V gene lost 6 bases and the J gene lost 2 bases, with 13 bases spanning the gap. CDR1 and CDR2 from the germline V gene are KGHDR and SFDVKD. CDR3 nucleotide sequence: TGTGCCACCAGTCCCTCCGGGTATCGCAATCAGCCCCAGCATTTT. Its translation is CATSPSGYRNQPQHF.

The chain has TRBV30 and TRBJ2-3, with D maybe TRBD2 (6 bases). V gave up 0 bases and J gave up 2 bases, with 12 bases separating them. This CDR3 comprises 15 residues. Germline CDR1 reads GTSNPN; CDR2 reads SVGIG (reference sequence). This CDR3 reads CAWSVGGVYTDTQYF. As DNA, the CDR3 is TGTGCCTGGAGTGTCGGCGGGGTGTACACAGATACGCAGTATTTT. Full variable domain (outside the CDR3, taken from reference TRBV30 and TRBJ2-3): SQTIHQWPATLVQPVGSPLSLECTVEGTSNPNLYWYRQAAGRGLQLLFYSVGIGQISSEVPQNLSASRPQDRQFILSSKKLLLSDSGFYLCAWSVGGVYTDTQYFGPGTRLTVL.

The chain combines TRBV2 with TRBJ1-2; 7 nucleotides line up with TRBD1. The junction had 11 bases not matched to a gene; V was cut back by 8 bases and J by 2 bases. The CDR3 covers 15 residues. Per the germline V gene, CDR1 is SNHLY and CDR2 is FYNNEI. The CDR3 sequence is CASQGELWQNYGYTF. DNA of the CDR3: TGTGCCAGCCAGGGGGAATTATGGCAGAACTATGGCTACACCTTC. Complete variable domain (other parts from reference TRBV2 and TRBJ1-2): EPEVTQTPSHQVTQMGQEVILRCVPISNHLYFYWYRQILGQKVEFLVSFYNNEISEKSEIFDDQFSVERPDGSNFTLKIRSTKLEDSAMYFCASQGELWQNYGYTFGSGTRLTVV.

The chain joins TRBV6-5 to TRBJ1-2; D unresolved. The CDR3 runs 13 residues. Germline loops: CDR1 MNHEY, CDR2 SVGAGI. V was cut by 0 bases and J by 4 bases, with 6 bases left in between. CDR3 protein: CASSYSTAYGYTF. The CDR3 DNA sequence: TGTGCCAGCAGTTACTCGACGGCCTATGGCTACACCTTC.

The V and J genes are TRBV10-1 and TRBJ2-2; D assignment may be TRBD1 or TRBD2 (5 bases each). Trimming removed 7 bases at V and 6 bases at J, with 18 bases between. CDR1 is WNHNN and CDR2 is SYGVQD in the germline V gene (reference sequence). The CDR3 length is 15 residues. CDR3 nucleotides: TGCGCCAGCACTGGGGGATCTCGGCTCGCCGGGGAGCTGTTTTTT. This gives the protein CASTGGSRLAGELFF.

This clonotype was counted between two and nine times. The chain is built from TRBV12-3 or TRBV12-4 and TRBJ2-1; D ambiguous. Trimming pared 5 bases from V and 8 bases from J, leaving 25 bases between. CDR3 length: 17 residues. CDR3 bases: TGTGCCAGCAGTCCCCGGCTGTCAACTATCCGGATGGATGAGCAGTTCTTC. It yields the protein CASSPRLSTIRMDEQFF.

The CDR3, as DNA: TGTGCCTGGAGTGTACTACCTAGCGGGAGCTCCCAGTACTTC. Its protein product is CAWSVLPSGSSQYF. The rearrangement joins TRBV30 to TRBJ2-5, with 10 bases matching TRBD2. CDR1 and CDR2 from the germline V gene are GTSNPN and SVGIG (reference sequence). The V and J ends lost 0 bases and 9 bases, in that order; junction bases with no gene match: 7. This CDR3 is 14 amino acids long.